The 5 T cell receptor beta chains in this list originate from one sample, sequenced in a study of technical replicates of blood from a few donors. Profiling relied on immunoSEQ multiplex PCR, and the TCRdb table lists in-frame clones only, not all of them. The table lists more than 65,000 clones, 85% to 95% of them singletons. The sample comprised T cells isolated from PBMCs. All receptors derive from a human donor in good health.

V and J are TRBV7-9 and TRBJ1-1, with D unresolved. Germline CDR1 is SEHNR and CDR2 is FQNEAQ (reference sequence). Trimming pared 3 bases from V and 3 bases from J, leaving 8 bases between. The CDR3 sequence is 13 residues long. CDR3 loop: CASSFWEDTEAFF. CDR3 DNA: TGTGCCAGCAGCTTTTGGGAGGACACTGAAGCTTTCTTT.

The chain uses TRBV11-2 and TRBJ1-1; a weak D match, TRBD1 (5 bases). The CDR3 length is 16 residues. V was pared by 4 bases and J by 3 bases, with 18 bases between. Germline assignment: CDR1 SGHAT and CDR2 FQNNGV. The CDR3 sequence is CASSSGPLGGHTEAFF. The DNA of the CDR3 is TGTGCCAGCAGCTCGGGACCATTAGGAGGGCACACTGAAGCTTTCTTT.

The J gene is TRBJ1-2, the V gene TRBV4-2; no firm D call. Germline loops: CDR1 LGHNA, CDR2 YNFKEQ. The V end was cut by 0 bases, the J end by 8 bases, with 13 bases between. CDR3 size: 14 residues. The DNA of the CDR3 is TGTGCCAGCAGCCAAGATCGGAGAGGGAACGGCTACACCTTC. Protein sequence: CASSQDRRGNGYTF.

The chain links TRBV9 to TRBJ1-1, with 7 bases that match TRBD1. Trimming removed 4 bases from V and 6 bases from J; junction bases left unmatched: 9. Germline V gives CDR1 SGDLS, CDR2 YYNGEE. This CDR3 is 14 amino acids long. This CDR3 is CASSFGQESSEAFF. The CDR3 DNA reads TGTGCCAGCAGCTTCGGACAGGAGTCTTCTGAAGCTTTCTTT. Together with reference TRBV9 and TRBJ1-1, the CDR3 gives the full variable domain: DSGVTQTPKHLITATGQRVTLRCSPRSGDLSVYWYQQSLDQGLQFLIQYYNGEERAKGNILERFSAQQFPDLHSELNLSSLELGDSALYFCASSFGQESSEAFFGQGTRLTVV.

This sequence joins TRBV7-9 and TRBJ2-5; D is unclear. Germline-derived CDR1 and CDR2 are SEHNR and FQNEAQ (reference sequence). V dropped 2 bases and J dropped 2 bases, with 9 bases sitting between them. The CDR3 length is 14 residues. CDR3 sequence: CASSLSEIQETQYF. The CDR3 DNA reads as TGTGCCAGCAGCTTATCAGAAATACAAGAGACCCAGTACTTC.